The TCR beta chain described here comes from a study of blood T cell repertoires in COVID-19. Across the study: In each case, the material was cDNA or gDNA derived from T cells, B-cell-depleted T cells, or PBMCs.

TCRdb's copy holds only in-frame clones and misses some; the assay was immunoSEQ multiplex PCR. The sample contains 350,000 or so clones, roughly 86% of which appear only once. The CDR3 consists of 13 residues. Trimming pared 5 bases from V and 3 bases from J, leaving 11 bases between. Enrollment of patients from Seattle took place during active infection, with longitudinal follow-up. J is TRBJ2-7 and V is TRBV12-3 or TRBV12-4, with TRBD1 as a possible D gene (6 bases). The clonotype comes from a woman aged 25 to 39 with COVID-19, enrolled during active disease. Sequences were obtained from peripheral blood. CDR3 in DNA: TGTGCCAGCAGTAAGGACAGCCACTACGAGCAGTACTTC. Amino acid sequence: CASSKDSHYEQYF.